These 19 T cell receptor beta chains were all obtained from the same sample, sequenced in a study of blood T cell repertoires in COVID-19. The protocol was immunoSEQ multiplex PCR, while the TCRdb copy is restricted to in-frame clones and leaves out a portion. This sample has a few hundred thousand clones, with nearly 90% found just once. The sample was PBMCs or T cells enriched from blood (not recorded which). These receptors all come from a woman between 18 and 30 years old with acute COVID-19.

On this clone: The sample carries other DNA sequences with the same CDR3. The rearrangement joins TRBV12-3 or TRBV12-4 to TRBJ1-2, with D uncertain. The CDR3 totals 13 residues. Deletions cut 1 base from V and 2 bases from J, with 5 bases between. The CDR3 bases are TGTGCCAGCAGTTTAGGGCAGAACTATGGCTACACCTTC. This translates into CASSLGQNYGYTF.

The chain recombines TRBV6-2 or TRBV6-3 with TRBJ1-1; D call uncertain. The length of the CDR3 is 14 residues. The V end lost 1 base, the J end lost 0 bases, and 6 bases lay between the germline ends. Germline values: CDR1 MNHEY, CDR2 SVGEGT. CDR3 residues: CASSYYRVNTEAFF. CDR3 DNA sequence: TGTGCCAGCAGTTACTATCGAGTGAACACTGAAGCTTTCTTT.

This clone was counted a single time. This rearrangement joins TRBV5-1 to TRBJ1-2, with 7 bases identical to TRBD1. The germline CDR1 and CDR2 sequences are SGHRS and YFSETQ. The length of the CDR3 is 13 residues. V dropped 4 bases and J dropped 8; count of bases not matched to a gene: 8. DNA of the CDR3: TGCGCCAGCAGCGCTCGACAGGGCCGAGGCTACACCTTC. As protein: CASSARQGRGYTF.

The CDR3 DNA reads as TGTGCCAGCACGATCCAGGGTGGCACTGAAGCTTTCTTT. Translation gives CASTIQGGTEAFF. The chain recombines TRBV27 with TRBJ1-1; tentatively, D is TRBD1 (5 bases). The CDR3 runs 13 residues. The germline V and J ends were trimmed by 7 bases and 4 bases, with 13 bases remaining between them. The germline V gene has CDR1 MNHEY and CDR2 SMNVEV (reference sequence).

The genes are TRBV28 and TRBJ1-5; 7 bases map to TRBD1. Germline-derived CDR1 and CDR2 are MDHEN and SYDVKM. This CDR3 comprises 16 residues. J was trimmed by 0 bases and V by 5 bases; bases with no gene match: 7. CDR3 amino acids: CASSPTGRNSNQPQHF. In nucleotides, the CDR3 is TGTGCCAGCAGTCCGACAGGGCGGAATAGCAATCAGCCCCAGCATTTT.

The J gene is TRBJ1-2, the V gene TRBV19, with 7 bases fitting TRBD1. Germline CDR1 LNHDA, CDR2 SQIVND (reference sequence). The CDR3 runs 13 residues. V trimming: 6 bases; J trimming: 3 bases; junction bases outside the gene matches: 4. CDR3 protein: CASSGQGDYGYTF. The CDR3 nucleotides read TGTGCCAGTAGCGGGCAGGGGGACTATGGCTACACCTTC.

The V and J genes are TRBV11-3 and TRBJ2-7; D possibly corresponds to TRBD2 (5 bases). Per germline, CDR1 SGHNT and CDR2 YENEEA. With 8 bases removed from V and 1 base from J, the gap between germline ends came to 18 bases. The CDR3 loop spans 15 amino acids. The CDR3 loop reads CASGKNWRGSYEQYF. CDR3 nucleotide sequence: TGTGCCAGCGGCAAAAATTGGAGAGGGTCCTACGAGCAGTACTTC.

The chain couples TRBV19 to TRBJ2-3; 8 bases are shared with TRBD1. The CDR3 is 14 residues long. Germline loops: CDR1 LNHDA, CDR2 SQIVND (reference sequence). With V trimmed by 5 bases and J by 3 bases, 4 bases remained unmatched. The CDR3 DNA reads TGTGCCAGTAGTCAGGGGGCGGGTACAGATACGCAGTATTTT. This sequence encodes CASSQGAGTDTQYF.

The chain uses TRBV28 and TRBJ1-4, with D unresolved. V lost 4 bases, J lost 4 bases, and 13 bases lay in between. Germline CDR1 is MDHEN and CDR2 is SYDVKM. The CDR3 extends over 15 amino acids. The CDR3 sequence: CASSSPRQDNEKLFF. In DNA, the CDR3 is TGTGCCAGCAGTTCCCCCCGGCAGGATAATGAAAAACTGTTTTTT.

This chain connects TRBV7-6 to TRBJ2-5, with D perhaps TRBD2 (6 bases). V lost 5 bases to trimming and J lost 0 bases, with 7 bases between them. This CDR3 is 13 amino acids long. Germline V gene data show CDR1 as SGHVS and CDR2 as FNYEAQ. The CDR3 DNA is TGTGCCAGCAGCCGGGGGTACCAAGAGACCCAGTACTTC. This translates into CASSRGYQETQYF.

The rearrangement uses TRBV28 and TRBJ2-4; 11 positions agree with TRBD1. CDR3 length: 15 residues. Per germline, CDR1 MDHEN and CDR2 SYDVKM. With V trimmed by 5 bases and J by 10 bases, 10 bases remained unmatched. Here the CDR3 reads CASSIPDRGQRIQYF. The CDR3 DNA reads as TGTGCCAGCAGTATCCCGGACAGGGGGCAGAGGATTCAGTACTTC.

Concerning this clone itself: Distinct nucleotide sequences in the sample also encode this CDR3. The genes are TRBV28 and TRBJ1-5; D gene unclear. V was shortened by 2 bases and J by 6 bases, with 5 bases between the two germline ends. The germline gives CDR1 MDHEN, CDR2 SYDVKM. The CDR3 is 12 residues long. CDR3: CASSLRVQPQHF. In DNA form, the CDR3 reads TGTGCCAGCAGTTTACGAGTTCAGCCCCAGCATTTT.

The chain links TRBV29-1 to TRBJ2-3; 8 bases map to TRBD2. Germline CDR1 is SQVTM and CDR2 is ANQGSEA. The CDR3 consists of 15 residues. V shed 3 bases and J 0 bases; nucleotides not matched to a gene: 5. CDR3 in DNA: TGCAGCGTTGAGGGGGCTAGCGGGAGCACAGATACGCAGTATTTT. It is translated as CSVEGASGSTDTQYF.

V gene TRBV6-5 combines with J gene TRBJ1-4, with D tentatively TRBD1 (5 bases). Trimming pared 6 bases from V and 3 bases from J, leaving 14 bases between. CDR3 length: 15 amino acids. The germline V gene encodes CDR1 MNHEY and CDR2 SVGAGI. CDR3 DNA: TGTGCCAGCAGGCCGCAGGGTTTGGCTAATGAAAAACTGTTTTTT. Protein product: CASRPQGLANEKLFF.

The sample holds a few counts of this clone. CDR3 nucleotide sequence: TGTGCCAGCAGTTTAACTAGCGGGTCAATTCAGTACTTC. Amino acids: CASSLTSGSIQYF. V is TRBV12-3 or TRBV12-4 and J is TRBJ2-4; 9 positions match TRBD2. This CDR3 is 13 amino acids long. The J segment lost 10 bases and the V segment lost 2 bases, leaving 3 bases of the junction unmatched.

This chain links TRBV18 with TRBJ1-1, with D uncertain. Germline V gene sequence: CDR1 KGHSH, CDR2 LQKENI. The CDR3 runs 13 residues. Trimming removed 1 base at V and 5 bases at J, with 8 bases between. The DNA for the CDR3 is TGTGCCAGCTCACCACTGGAGAAGACTGAAGCTTTCTTT. Translation gives CASSPLEKTEAFF.

This clone turned up a few times. The CDR3 nucleotides read TGTGCCGCCAGTCCGGCTAGCGGGAGGCCCAACACCGGGGAGCTGTTTTTT. Translated, it gives CAASPASGRPNTGELFF. The rearrangement uses TRBV28 and TRBJ2-2; 11 bases match TRBD2. The CDR3 is made up of 17 amino acids. Per the germline V gene, CDR1 is MDHEN and CDR2 is SYDVKM. With 11 bases clipped from V and 2 bases from J, the junction kept 13 bases outside the gene matches. The whole variable domain, filled in from reference TRBV28 and TRBJ2-2, reads DVKVTQSSRYLVKRTGEKVFLECVQDMDHENMFWYRQDPGLGLRLIYFSYDVKMKEKGDIPEGYSVSREKKERFSLILESASTNQTSMYLCAASPASGRPNTGELFFGEGSRLTVL.

The chain uses TRBV29-1 and TRBJ2-3; TRBD2 aligns across 10 bases. V dropped 8 bases and J dropped 5; count of bases not matched to a gene: 7. Germline assignment: CDR1 SQVTM and CDR2 ANQGSEA. The CDR3 is 13 amino acids. CDR3 amino acids: CSLIAGGRDTQYF. CDR3 DNA: TGCAGCCTAATAGCGGGAGGAAGAGATACGCAGTATTTT.

The count of this clone is one. The chain employs TRBV7-9 and TRBJ1-1, with TRBD1 as a possible D gene (5 bases). Trimming took off 2 bases at V and 0 bases at J, with 10 bases between the two ends. CDR1 is SEHNR and CDR2 is FQNEAQ in the germline V gene (reference sequence). The CDR3 length is 15 residues. CDR3 nucleotides: TGTGCCAGCAGCTTAATAAGGGGCATGAACACTGAAGCTTTCTTT. The encoded protein is CASSLIRGMNTEAFF.